This T cell receptor beta chain was obtained from a study of T cells in Graves' hyperthyroidism and ophthalmopathy. At the level of the study: Peripheral blood specimens were obtained at initial diagnosis, prior to any treatment.

The investigators amplified TCR beta CDR3 regions from RNA transcripts. Carried out on the TCR CDR3, a first-round RT-PCR used the HTBI primer set. Each CDR3 protein gets one entry after TCRdb re-called the multiplex PCR reads with MiXCR. The sample holds approximately 600,000 distinct CDR3 sequences, less than 25% seen once. Sequencing used blood. This sequence originates from a man aged 25 to 40 with Graves' ophthalmopathy.

The CDR3 loop is CASAGQTFNEKLFF. The DNA for the CDR3 is TGTGCCTCGGCGGGACAGACCTTTAATGAAAAACTGTTTTTT. The chain uses TRBV30 and TRBJ1-4, with TRBD1 matching 7 bases. Unmatched junction bases numbered 9, after V lost 7 bases and J lost 4 bases. The CDR3 consists of 14 residues. Germline values: CDR1 GTSNPN, CDR2 SVGIG (reference sequence).